Listed below are T cell receptor beta chains from one sample, sequenced in a study of blood T cells in healthy people across ages. One entry per CDR3 protein, called by TCRdb with MiXCR from the 5' RACE reads. The table has about 1 million distinct CDR3 sequences, 35% to 50% seen once. Sequencing used blood. The receptor set was obtained from an older woman in good health. CDR3s include the opening cysteine and the closing phenylalanine or tryptophan. Each record gives: D gene, V gene, J gene, clone size, CDR3 DNA, CDR3 protein. The D gene is left open where the match is weak. Part of the rows lack a size; the others show once, few, many or a class for expanded clones.

.	TRBV5-1	TRBJ2-5	few	TGCGCCAGCAGCTTGCGGGGGACAGCTCAAGAGACCCAGTACTTC	CASSLRGTAQETQYF
.	TRBV3-1	TRBJ2-7	.	TGTGCCAGCAGCACGAAAGGCGAGCAGTACTTC	CASSTKGEQYF
.	TRBV21-1	TRBJ2-4	.	TGTGCCAGCAGCAAAATTGCGGGACGAGCCAAAAACATTCAGTACTTC	CASSKIAGRAKNIQYF
.	TRBV29-1	TRBJ2-1	once	TGCAGCGTCTTCCGACTAGGCTCCTACAATGAGCAGTTCTTC	CSVFRLGSYNEQFF
TRBD2	TRBV20-1	TRBJ2-5	.	TGCAGTGCTAGAGGTACTAGCGGCCTTAATCGAGAGACCCAGTACTTC	CSARGTSGLNRETQYF
.	TRBV12-3/TRBV12-4	TRBJ2-3	few	TGTGCCAGCAGTTCACAGGGCGGGATCCCCACAGATACGCAGTATTTT	CASSSQGGIPTDTQYF
TRBD2	TRBV18	TRBJ2-7	.	TGTGCCAGCTCACCAGTGTCAAGCGGGAGGAACGAGCAGTACTTC	CASSPVSSGRNEQYF
TRBD2	TRBV7-9	TRBJ2-1	.	TGTGCCAGCAGCTTAAGGAGCGGGACCCCTAATGAGCAGTTCTTC	CASSLRSGTPNEQFF
TRBD2	TRBV2	TRBJ2-7	few	TGTGCCAGCAGTGAAGCGCTGCTAGCGGGAGAGTTCTACGAGCAGTACTTC	CASSEALLAGEFYEQYF
.	TRBV5-1	TRBJ1-4	few	TGCGCCAGCAGTTCCGGGTCCCAGGGAAAAGGTGAAAAACTGTTTTTT	CASSSGSQGKGEKLFF
TRBD1	TRBV7-9	TRBJ2-7	few	TGTGCCAGCAGCCTCGGACAGGTGAACTACGAGCAGTACTTC	CASSLGQVNYEQYF
.	TRBV6-5	TRBJ1-2	few	TGTGCCAGCAGTGGGGACGGGGGGGGTTATGGCTACACCTTC	CASSGDGGGYGYTF
.	TRBV10-3	TRBJ1-4	.	TGTGCCTCCAGGGAGTTAGTCAATGAAAAACTGTTTTTT	CASRELVNEKLFF
TRBD1	TRBV5-1	TRBJ2-7	.	TGCGCCAGCAGCCCCGGACAGGGGAACCCCTACGAGCAGTACTTC	CASSPGQGNPYEQYF
.	TRBV7-9	TRBJ2-5	few	TGTGCCAGCAGCTTAGAAACTCCGGGCCCGGCTCGGGAGCAGTACTTC	CASSLETPGPAREQYF
.	TRBV30	TRBJ1-4	.	TGTGCCGGCGATGGGCAGGGCCCTAATGAAAAACTGTTTTTT	CAGDGQGPNEKLFF
.	TRBV5-5	TRBJ1-1	.	TGTGCCAGCAGCCGTGACAGACTAAAGAACACTGAAGCTTTCTTT	CASSRDRLKNTEAFF
.	TRBV10-1	TRBJ2-7	.	TGCGCCAGCAGTATCCTTGGGCCTGGGGATGAGCAGTACTTC	CASSILGPGDEQYF
TRBD2	TRBV9	TRBJ2-4	few	TGTGCCAGCAGCCCCGGACTAGCGGGAGCCAAAAACATTCAGTACTTC	CASSPGLAGAKNIQYF
TRBD2	TRBV6-6	TRBJ2-7	.	TGTGCCAGCAGTTACCCAACCATAGCGGGAGGTAACGAGCAGTACTTC	CASSYPTIAGGNEQYF
TRBD2	TRBV7-6	TRBJ2-5	.	TGTGCCAGCAGCCGGGGGGTGGGCCAAGAGACCCAGTACTTC	CASSRGVGQETQYF
.	TRBV2	TRBJ2-7	.	TGTGCCAGCGTGGCAGGACTCTACGAGCAGTACTTC	CASVAGLYEQYF
.	TRBV5-6	TRBJ1-2	once	TGTGCCGGCAGCTTCAACACGGGATATGGCTACACCTTC	CAGSFNTGYGYTF
.	TRBV20-1	TRBJ2-3	few	TGCAGTGCTAACTTAGACAGTGCAGATACGCAGTATTTT	CSANLDSADTQYF
TRBD2	TRBV20-1	TRBJ2-1	.	TGCAGTGCTAGAGATGACACTAGCGGGAGATCTGAGCAGTTCTTC	CSARDDTSGRSEQFF
.	TRBV12-3/TRBV12-4	TRBJ1-5	.	TGTGCCAGCAGTTTCCGGCAGCGGGAGCAGCCCCAGCATTTT	CASSFRQREQPQHF
TRBD2	TRBV7-9	TRBJ2-3	.	TGTGCCAGCACCCCAGCGGGGATTAGCACAGATACGCAGTATTTT	CASTPAGISTDTQYF
TRBD1	TRBV5-1	TRBJ2-5	once	TGCGCCAGCAGCTTGGGCGGCGGGACAGGCCAAGAGACCCAGTACTTC	CASSLGGGTGQETQYF
.	TRBV9	TRBJ1-2	.	TGTGCCAGCAAGGGTAGTGGCTACACCTTC	CASKGSGYTF
.	TRBV10-3	TRBJ2-3	.	TGTGCCATCAGGCAAACAGATACGCAGTATTTT	CAIRQTDTQYF
.	TRBV7-3	TRBJ2-3	.	TGTGCCAGCAGCTTTAAGGGGGCGGGGGGCACGGATACGCAGTATTTT	CASSFKGAGGTDTQYF
.	TRBV18	TRBJ2-1	.	TGTGCCAGCTCACCACGGAGAGTCCCCAGGCAGGCAAATGAGCAGTTCTTC	CASSPRRVPRQANEQFF
.	TRBV7-9	TRBJ2-7	once	TGTGCCAGCAGCTCAACCGACGGGACGACTCGAGAGCAGTACTTC	CASSSTDGTTREQYF
TRBD1	TRBV10-3	TRBJ2-7	few	TGTGCCATCAGTGATAGGGTAGGGGACAGTAGGCACGAGCAGTACTTC	CAISDRVGDSRHEQYF
.	TRBV20-1	TRBJ1-5	few	TGCAGTGCTAGAGAACAGACCGCGAGCCCCAATCAGCCCCAGCATTTT	CSAREQTASPNQPQHF
.	TRBV20-1	TRBJ1-5	few	TGCAGTGCTAGAGGAGTGGGTTTCGGTAGCAATCAGCCCCAGCATTTT	CSARGVGFGSNQPQHF
.	TRBV20-1	TRBJ2-1	few	TGCAGTGCTAGTAATCCACTGGGCAGCAATGAGCAGTTCTTC	CSASNPLGSNEQFF
TRBD1	TRBV27	TRBJ1-2	few	TGTGCCAGCAGCCTTAACCGGGACAGGTTCTCTGGCTACACCTTC	CASSLNRDRFSGYTF
TRBD1	TRBV5-4	TRBJ2-7	.	TGTGCCAGCAGGCCGAATCCCCTAGGACAGGCCTACGAGCAGTACTTC	CASRPNPLGQAYEQYF
TRBD1	TRBV27	TRBJ2-1	.	TGTGCCAGCAGTTTATGGGACAGGGGATACAATGAGCAGTTCTTC	CASSLWDRGYNEQFF
.	TRBV25-1	TRBJ2-1	.	TGTGCCAGCAGTGAATATAGGGGGTCCGACAATGAGCAGTTCTTC	CASSEYRGSDNEQFF
.	TRBV29-1	TRBJ2-1	.	TGCAGCGTTGAATTGGATTCCTACGAGCAGTTCTTC	CSVELDSYEQFF
.	TRBV12-5	TRBJ2-5	.	TGTGCTAGTGGTTTGGGCCTAGGCCAGGAGACCCAGTACTTC	CASGLGLGQETQYF
.	TRBV5-1	TRBJ2-7	.	TGCGCCAGCAGCTTAATTTCACAGGTCTACAATGAGCAGTACTTC	CASSLISQVYNEQYF
.	TRBV29-1	TRBJ2-1	.	TGCAGCGTTGAGACCGTCTCTCCTGAGCAGTTCTTC	CSVETVSPEQFF
TRBD2	TRBV3-1	TRBJ2-3	few	TGTGCCAGCAGCCAAGCCAGACTAGCGGAAGTGGTGGGAGATACGCAGTATTTT	CASSQARLAEVVGDTQYF
TRBD2	TRBV12-3/TRBV12-4	TRBJ2-1	.	TGTGCCAGCAGAGGACTAGCGGAGCAGTTCTTC	CASRGLAEQFF
.	TRBV20-1	TRBJ2-3	.	TGCAGTGCTAGAGATCTCGGTCGAGTAGATACGCAGTATTTT	CSARDLGRVDTQYF
.	TRBV7-9	TRBJ2-7	few	TGTGCCAGCAGCTACGAACGAATCTACGAGCAGTACTTC	CASSYERIYEQYF
TRBD1	TRBV9	TRBJ1-1	.	TGTGCCAGCAGCGTAGATCCCCCACAGGGGTTGGACACTGAAGCTTTCTTT	CASSVDPPQGLDTEAFF
.	TRBV28	TRBJ1-5	once	TGTGCCAGCAGGGGGTTTCTTAACAATCAGCCCCAGCATTTT	CASRGFLNNQPQHF
.	TRBV29-1	TRBJ2-4	many	TGCAGCGTTCGGGCAAATCTAGCCAAAAACATTCAGTACTTC	CSVRANLAKNIQYF
.	TRBV7-9	TRBJ2-2	.	TGTGCCAGCAGAGGGCTCTGGGGCGGGGAGCTGTTTTTT	CASRGLWGGELFF
.	TRBV7-6	TRBJ2-1	.	TGTGCCAGCAGCTTACCTCACCGGGGTGAGCAGTTCTTC	CASSLPHRGEQFF
TRBD1	TRBV12-3/TRBV12-4	TRBJ2-7	few	TGTGCCAGCAGTTTCCAGACAGGGCCCTCAGGGGAGCAGTACTTC	CASSFQTGPSGEQYF